The sequence of this T cell receptor beta chain was determined in a study of blood T cells in healthy people across ages. A minimum of 6.5 million PBMCs was isolated per sample. Germline CDR1 is SGHRS and CDR2 is YFSETQ. This CDR3 region has 14 residues. The V end was cut by 1 base, the J end by 2 bases, with 4 bases between. A second PCR, run for about 6 to 12 cycles, used a sample-barcoded 5' primer plus a J-beta primer mix. TCRdb passed the 5' RACE reads through MiXCR, listing each CDR3 protein once. The sample lists 1,500,000 or so distinct CDR3 sequences, roughly 64% occurring once. On this clonotype: As yet, its antigen is unknown.

Study results and limitations: Diversity was estimated from one million T cells, and these estimates were considered underestimates. Because donor CMV status was unknown, expanded clonotype changes were possibly confounded.

The receptor was derived from a man aged 18 to 30 in good health. V usage is TRBV5-1 and J usage is TRBJ2-6, with D hard to call. What was sequenced was blood. The CDR3 protein is CASSLNTGANVLTF. In nucleotides, the CDR3 is TGCGCCAGCAGCTTGAACACTGGGGCCAACGTCCTGACTTTC.